Below are 9 T cell receptor beta chains sequenced from a single sample in a study of blood T cell repertoires in COVID-19. Using immunoSEQ multiplex PCR, the repertoire was profiled, and TCRdb retains in-frame clones only, with some absent. The sample shows just over 150,000 clones, over 75% of them seen only once. The specimen sequenced was PBMCs or T cells enriched from blood (not recorded which). The receptors derive from a woman between 45 and 60 years old who had recovered from COVID-19.

This chain joins TRBV5-4 and TRBJ2-7; 9 bases are shared with TRBD1. The CDR3 is 15 amino acids. V shed 3 bases and J 7 bases; nucleotides not matched to a gene: 11. From germline, CDR1 is SGHNT and CDR2 YYREEE (reference sequence). The CDR3 bases are TGTGCCAGCAGCTCTCCGGGACAGGGAACGAGAGAGCAGTACTTC. This translates into CASSSPGQGTREQYF.

The chain joins TRBV15 to TRBJ1-4; 10 bases map to TRBD1. CDR1 and CDR2 from the germline V gene are LNHNV and YYDKDF (reference sequence). Trimming took 4 bases from V and 0 from J; bases not matched to a gene: 14. The CDR3 length is 20 residues. In DNA form, the CDR3 reads TGTGCCACCAGCAACTCAGGGACAGGGGAGACGAGAGCAACTAATGAAAAACTGTTTTTT. Translation: CATSNSGTGETRATNEKLFF.

In nucleotides, the CDR3 is TGTGCCAGCAGCTCAGGGCACGGTTCACCCCTCCACTTT. It translates to CASSSGHGSPLHF. V is TRBV7-3 and J is TRBJ1-6; perhaps TRBD1 as D (5 bases). The CDR3 totals 13 residues. Germline V lookup: CDR1 SGHTA, CDR2 FQGTGA. V lost 4 bases to trimming and J lost 9 bases, with 10 bases between them.

The chain employs TRBV6-4 and TRBJ1-6, with 7 bases lining up with TRBD1. Germline V gene sequence: CDR1 MRHNA, CDR2 SNTAGT. The CDR3 loop spans 14 amino acids. With 3 bases clipped from V and 7 bases from J, the junction kept 3 bases outside the gene matches. CDR3 sequence (DNA): TGTGCCAGCAGTGAGGAAGGGGGCAATTCACCCCTCCACTTT. Its protein product is CASSEEGGNSPLHF.

The rearrangement uses TRBV6-2 or TRBV6-3 and TRBJ1-4; possible D gene TRBD1, 6 bases. V was shortened by 2 bases and J by 0 bases, with 13 bases between the two germline ends. The CDR3 loop spans 17 amino acids. CDR1 and CDR2 from the germline V gene are MNHEY and SVGEGT. Here the CDR3 reads CASSYPAEGATNEKLFF. The DNA of the CDR3 is TGTGCCAGCAGTTACCCCGCTGAGGGGGCAACTAATGAAAAACTGTTTTTT.

This chain connects TRBV9 to TRBJ2-1; TRBD2 agrees at 9 bases. From germline, CDR1 is SGDLS and CDR2 YYNGEE. Trimming cost V 4 bases and J 4 bases; bases outside gene matches: 9. This CDR3 spans 16 amino acids. CDR3 nucleotide sequence: TGTGCCAGCAGCCCCCGACTAGCGGCAGATTACAATGAGCAGTTCTTC. It translates to CASSPRLAADYNEQFF.

The V call is TRBV25-1, the J call TRBJ1-4, with 10 bases fitting TRBD1. CDR1 and CDR2 from the germline V gene are MGHDK and SYGVNS. The CDR3 spans 16 residues. V lost 4 bases and J lost 3; bases outside the gene matches: 5. The CDR3 is CASSVGQGISNEKLFF. The CDR3 DNA reads TGTGCCAGCAGTGTGGGACAGGGGATTTCTAATGAAAAACTGTTTTTT.

This clone was seen once. The chain combines TRBV14 with TRBJ2-1; 10 bases are shared with TRBD1. This CDR3 has 16 amino acids. Germline values: CDR1 SGHDN, CDR2 FVKESK. The trim removed 0 bases at V and 6 bases at J, leaving 5 bases unmatched. In DNA form, the CDR3 reads TGTGCCAGCAGCCAAGATCTCGGGACAGGGGTCAATGAGCAGTTCTTC. This translates into CASSQDLGTGVNEQFF.

The rearrangement uses TRBV5-1 and TRBJ1-5, with D possibly matching TRBD1 (6 bases). Germline-derived CDR1 and CDR2 are SGHRS and YFSETQ. This CDR3 has 13 residues. V lost 5 bases, J lost 3 bases, and 9 bases lay in between. The CDR3 protein is CASSTGPNQPQHF. The CDR3, as DNA: TGCGCCAGCAGTACAGGGCCCAATCAGCCCCAGCATTTT.